This paragraph reports one TCR beta chain. Its antigen is still unknown. Base-call qualities are not available, and no considerably larger clone is one nucleotide away. The CDR3 regions of human TCRbeta chains were analyzed by immunosequencing. Turning to the authors' computational methods: Repertoire TCRs were matched against a reference library of SARS-CoV-2-specific TCRs generated with the MIRA antigen-specificity platform. Breadth was defined as the fraction of unique TCRs that were SARS-CoV-2-associated. Depth was defined as the fraction of total T cells that were SARS-CoV-2-associated. Using the MIRA data, each spike-specific TCR was assigned both to the spike region to which the TCR was reactive and to a CD4 or CD8 class. Log10-transformed breadth and depth values were compared by one-way ANOVA with Sidak's multiple comparisons tests. TCRdb retrieved this table from immuneACCESS and kept in-frame rearrangements only. Not all clones are present; in checked studies, unresolved V genes account for under half, and no reason is known for the remainder. Clone size and the V and J calls come from that table; the DNA yielded D and trimming. The sample contains approximately 150,000 clones, 92% of them found a single time. The ten largest clonotypes hold 9.3% of the sample.

These data are taken from a study of T cell responses to AZD1222 COVID-19 vaccine listed by TCRdb under 2021. The study in broad terms: A total of 240 or so trial participants underwent TCR sequencing, of whom about 210 had received two doses of AZD1222 and approximately 25 had received two doses of the MenACWY control vaccine. Enrollment into the trials was organized by age into subgroups of 18-55, 56-69 and 70-plus years, and those subgroups contained approximately 160, 26 and 62 TCR-sequenced participants, respectively.

The time point label corresponds to: about 28 days (+/-7) after the second vaccine dose. AZD1222 recipients whose second dose came at about 4 weeks and those whose second dose came at about 12 weeks were combined into one group, since spike-specific TCR depth and breadth did not differ between the two schedules. Samples from vaccinated people were obtained from the UK trials COV001 and COV002, which included a single-blind randomized controlled phase 2/3 trial of AZD1222 (ChAdOx1 nCoV-19) in healthy adults. For TCRbeta chain sequencing, PBMC samples were collected from trial participants at day 0 and at day 28 after the second dose. Paper-wide results and their limitations: Participants were mostly white British, with more females than males. The authors suggested clonal diversity may have been underestimated. Only 5 to 7 AZD1222 recipients were SARS-CoV-2 seropositive at baseline, limiting conclusions about previously exposed vaccinees. The 56-69-year group was small, and its depth increase did not reach significance, likely because of low power. Epitopes outside the regions mutated in the B.1.351 and B.1.1.7 variants were reportedly recognized by nearly half of the unique spike-specific TCRs. CD4 TCRs associated with the vaccine covered the entire spike protein, and the dominant responses were in regions 160-218 and 743-854. No day 14 peak-response samples were available, so repertoires were characterized only after the peak T cell response. After two AZD1222 doses, both the breadth and the depth of spike-specific TCRs were significantly higher than at day 0 and than in MenACWY recipients.

The TCR originated in an adult who received the AZD1222 COVID-19 vaccine. Source: peripheral blood, taken 28 days after the second AZD1222 dose.

The CDR3 region: CASKGSWLEAEAFF. The sequenced DNA is TGTGCCAGCAAAGGGTCCTGGCTGGAAGCTGAAGCTTTCTTT. The receptor chain draws on TRBV6-4 and TRBJ1-1; no D gene is confidently identified. Taken from cysteine to phenylalanine, the CDR3 has 14 residues. Only the CDR3 part of the read is kept: 42 bases, read in frame from the first base. CDR1 MRHNA and CDR2 SNTAGT are derived from the germline V gene. The V end loses 7 bases and the J end loses 6 bases, and a stretch of 18 bases separates them.